These 10 T cell receptor beta chains originate from one sample sequenced in a study of T-cell reconstitution after alpha-beta-depleted transplantation in children. Molecular barcoding with unique molecular identifiers was used for the TCRbeta library. TCRdb re-called the PCR reads with MiXCR, one entry per CDR3 protein. Among 90,000 to 100,000 distinct CDR3 sequences listed, less than 25% were seen once. Sequenced material: PBMCs, taken before TCRalphabeta/CD19-depleted stem cell transplant. These receptors were taken from a boy aged 2 to 9 with acute lymphoblastic leukemia, due to receive a stem cell transplant.

The chain is built from TRBV18 and TRBJ1-5; 10 bases agree with TRBD1. The CDR3 covers 13 residues. V was pared by 6 bases and J by 4 bases, with 0 bases of the junction left unmatched. From germline, CDR1 is KGHSH and CDR2 LQKENI. CDR3 region: CASSGQGNQPQHF. CDR3 in DNA: TGTGCCAGCTCGGGACAGGGGAATCAGCCCCAGCATTTT.

The chain is built from TRBV28 and TRBJ2-1; no firm D call. The CDR3 length is 10 residues. Germline CDR1 is MDHEN and CDR2 is SYDVKM. V was shortened by 6 bases and J by 5 bases, with 2 bases between the two germline ends. This CDR3 is CASSDNEQFF. CDR3 DNA sequence: TGTGCCAGCAGCGACAATGAGCAGTTCTTC.

This clonotype was detected a few times. This chain joins TRBV3-1 and TRBJ2-2, with D hard to call. CDR1 is LGHDT and CDR2 is YNNKEL in the germline V gene (reference sequence). Trimming took off 7 bases at V and 7 bases at J, with 7 bases between the two ends. This CDR3 has 11 residues. The DNA of the CDR3 is TGTGCCAGCACCTTCGGCGGGGAGCTGTTTTTT. Its translation: CASTFGGELFF. Supplemented by reference TRBV3-1 and TRBJ2-2, the full variable domain reads DTAVSQTPKYLVTQMGNDKSIKCEQNLGHDTMYWYKQDSKKFLKIMFSYNNKELIINETVPNRFSPKSPDKAHLNLHINSLELGDSAVYFCASTFGGELFFGEGSRLTVL.

This clonotype was seen a few times. CDR3 bases: TGTGCCAGCAGCATCCGGGACAGTGGGGGCTCTGAGCAGTTCTTC. Translation: CASSIRDSGGSEQFF. This chain joins TRBV7-2 and TRBJ2-1; 7 nucleotides agree with TRBD1. J lost 9 bases, V lost 5 bases, and 13 bases had no gene match. Germline CDR1 is SGHTA and CDR2 is FQGNSA. This CDR3 comprises 15 residues.

V gene TRBV5-6 combines with J gene TRBJ2-5; D is unclear. This CDR3 spans 14 amino acids. The V and J ends lost 4 bases and 1 base respectively, with 11 bases between them. Germline V lookup: CDR1 SGHDT, CDR2 YYEEEE. The chain's CDR3 is CASSPLDPQETQYF. In DNA, the CDR3 is TGTGCCAGCAGCCCCTTGGACCCCCAAGAGACCCAGTACTTC.

Only a few counts were recorded for this clonotype. CDR3 DNA: TGCAGTGCTATTAAGGACAGGGAGGCGTTCTTC. The encoded protein is CSAIKDREAFF. The chain has TRBV20-1 and TRBJ2-1; 8 nucleotides agree with TRBD1. Per the germline V gene, CDR1 is DFQATT and CDR2 is SNEGSKA (reference sequence). V shed 4 bases and J 15 bases; nucleotides not matched to a gene: 8. This CDR3 spans 11 amino acids.

Here the CDR3 reads CASSTRSGFQAEQYF. The DNA of the CDR3 is TGTGCCAGCAGCACTAGGTCGGGGTTCCAGGCCGAGCAGTACTTC. The chain couples TRBV9 to TRBJ2-7, with TRBD2 as a possible D gene (5 bases). The germline V gene encodes CDR1 SGDLS and CDR2 YYNGEE. V was cut by 4 bases and J by 6 bases, with 20 bases left in between. CDR3 size: 15 residues. The full variable domain, its missing parts supplied by reference TRBV9 and TRBJ2-7, is DSGVTQTPKHLITATGQRVTLRCSPRSGDLSVYWYQQSLDQGLQFLIQYYNGEERAKGNILERFSAQQFPDLHSELNLSSLELGDSALYFCASSTRSGFQAEQYFGPGTRLTVT.

This chain uses TRBV7-2 with TRBJ2-7, with D hard to call. V was clipped by 3 bases and J by 1 base, with 10 bases between them. The V gene's germline CDR1 is SGHTA and CDR2 FQGNSA. CDR3 size: 14 residues. The CDR3, as DNA: TGTGCCAGCAGCTTGGACGCATCTTCCTACGAGCAGTACTTC. It is translated as CASSLDASSYEQYF.

This clonotype was found a few times. This rearrangement joins TRBV20-1 to TRBJ2-3; no firm D call. Germline V gene data show CDR1 as DFQATT and CDR2 as SNEGSKA (reference sequence). The length of the CDR3 is 12 residues. The V end lost 0 bases, the J end lost 11 bases, and 12 bases lay between the germline ends. The CDR3 sequence is CSARDQSLRQYF. The CDR3 DNA reads TGCAGTGCTAGAGATCAGTCTCTTAGGCAGTATTTT.

Here the CDR3 reads CASSVHYEQYF. The CDR3 DNA reads TGCGCCAGCAGCGTTCACTACGAGCAGTACTTC. The V gene is TRBV5-1, the J gene TRBJ2-7, with unresolved D. Germline V gene data show CDR1 as SGHRS and CDR2 as YFSETQ. The V end was cut by 4 bases, the J end by 3 bases, with 5 bases between. The CDR3 has 11 amino acids.